One sample yielded the 3 T cell receptor beta chains listed below, sequenced in a study of read filtering for tumor transcriptome and immune sequencing. Molecular barcoded adaptors covering alpha/delta and beta/gamma chains were used on approximately 400 ng RNA. TCRdb re-analysed the reads in MiXCR, keeping a single row per CDR3 protein. The sample includes more than 45,000 distinct CDR3 sequences, over 9% of them seen just once. Sequencing was done on a sample of a population of CD138-negative cells sorted from bone marrow. Receptor source: a donor at least 40 years old with multiple myeloma.

This clonotype was counted ten times or more. The V and J genes are TRBV10-2 and TRBJ1-2; 10 bases agree with TRBD1. This CDR3 spans 19 amino acids. Germline loops: CDR1 WSHSY, CDR2 SAAADI. The J segment lost 0 bases and the V segment lost 0 bases, leaving 10 bases of the junction unmatched. The CDR3 loop reads CASSESVGETGGTNYGYTF. Written as DNA, the CDR3 is TGCGCCAGCAGTGAGTCCGTGGGAGAGACAGGGGGCACTAACTATGGCTACACCTTC.

This clonotype came up many times. The junction differs from germline at one of its ends, possibly a read error. This chain uses TRBV6-2 or TRBV6-3 with TRBJ2-1, with 8 bases fitting TRBD1. The germline CDR1 and CDR2 sequences are MNHEY and SVGEGT. The CDR3 covers 12 residues. The CDR3 loop reads CASRTGTGTSGF. CDR3 bases: TGTGCCAGCAGAACCGGGACAGGCACCTCCGGATTC.

This clonotype has ten or more counts. The DNA for the CDR3 is TGCAGTGTCCTCATTGAGGGGGTTTATAATTCACCCCTCCACTTT. Translating gives CSVLIEGVYNSPLHF. This chain connects TRBV20-1 to TRBJ1-6; maybe TRBD1 (6 bases). The V gene lost 7 bases and the J gene lost 4 bases, with 17 bases spanning the gap. CDR1 is DFQATT, CDR2 SNEGSKA, per germline (reference sequence). The CDR3 is made up of 15 amino acids.